These 2 T cell receptor beta chains were sequenced from one sample in a study of shared clonotypes between healthy human individuals. Measured with immunoSEQ multiplex PCR; TCRdb has only the in-frame clones, and not every one. Of 2.3 million or so clones listed, approximately 93% are singletons. The source material was naive CD4+ T cells from PBMCs. This sample's subset: CD45RA+ positively selected. These receptors came from a man aged 18 to 29 in good health. Some clones in this sample may be carry-over from other donors' samples.

Regarding this clone: This same CDR3 is encoded by further DNA sequences in the sample. The V gene is TRBV10-3, the J gene TRBJ2-2; 7 positions match TRBD2. J was trimmed by 4 bases and V by 0 bases; bases with no gene match: 5. The CDR3 covers 16 residues. CDR1 and CDR2 from the germline V gene are ENHRY and SYGVKD. CDR3 coding DNA: TGTGCCATCAGTGAGTCTATAGCGGGCGGCACCGGGGAGCTGTTTTTT. Its translation: CAISESIAGGTGELFF.

This clone was seen more than once but under ten times. The chain is built from TRBV10-3 and TRBJ1-5; D gene unclear. CDR3 length: 14 residues. Germline V gene sequence: CDR1 ENHRY, CDR2 SYGVKD. V lost 10 bases, J lost 3 bases, and 16 bases lay in between. The CDR3 DNA follows: TGTGCCACCACAAAAGGGCCGATCAATCAGCCCCAGCATTTT. Protein product: CATTKGPINQPQHF.